Below, one T cell receptor (beta chain) is given with its context. Its antigen is still unknown. This sample was included in a study of monozygotic twins with inflammatory bowel disease (dated by TCRdb to about 2019). At the level of the whole study: The complete study included 28 monozygotic twin pairs: 19 IBD-discordant Danish pairs and nine German pairs, of which four were IBD-concordant and five were IBD-discordant. The search for disease-associated traits relied mainly on comparing, within discordant pairs, IBD patients with their genetically identical healthy co-twins. Each individual had, on average, about 151 000 unique TCRalpha sequences and 181 000 unique TCRbeta sequences available for analysis. Overall results and qualifications from the work: Repertoire similarity did not differ between concordant and discordant twins, possibly due to limited statistical power. No single strong signal or clonotype linked to IBD turned up in the results, so the idea that one exists was not supported. IBD patients had lower TCRbeta repertoire diversity, measured by the inverse Simpson index, than their healthy co-twins. Fewer clonotypes were shared with other individuals by IBD patients than by healthy twins, most markedly in patients showing signs of disease activity. Different T cell subtypes could not be distinguished in the analysis. Background noise and inter-individual variability may have been introduced into the repertoires by the differing immunosuppressive treatments among patients.

The library relied on 5' RACE. Preparation of each TCR library used roughly 3,300 ng of total RNA. For each sample, cDNA synthesis with SMARTScribe reverse transcriptase was split into eight separate reactions. During cDNA synthesis, template switching was used to introduce unique molecular identifiers that contained a 6-nucleotide sample barcode. TCRalpha and TCRbeta cDNA was amplified by two nested PCRs of 16 and 9 cycles, with bead purification after each PCR. Before amplification, the cDNA was treated with uracil DNA-glycosylase and purified using the QIAquick PCR purification kit. The second PCR added Illumina TruSeq-compatible adapters along with sample-specific barcodes. Library quality and concentration were checked on TapeStation and Qubit, and libraries were pooled at around 4.9 ng each. Sequencing of the pooled libraries was done on an Illumina HiSeq2500 single-index Rapid Run using custom sequencing primers and 2 x 100 bp reads. Turning to the authors' computational methods: PCR and sequencing errors were corrected by UMI-based consensus assembly using MiGEC version 1.2.6. MiXCR version 2.1.1 handled V(D)J alignment, clonotype assembly and CDR3 extraction. Gene usage, clonotype sharing and MAIT/NKT TCR abundance were normalised by analysing the top 1000, 10 000 and 20 000 clonotypes per sample. Diversity was computed as the inverse Simpson index with the vegan R package after downsampling to 27 000 UMIs. Paired Mann-Whitney U tests on discordant twin pairs were used, with Benjamini-Hochberg multiple-testing correction. TCRdb reprocessed the reads and lists each CDR3 protein sequence as a single entry, with no DNA. The V and J calls come from TCRdb's annotation, not from the publication. The sample has more than 75,000 distinct CDR3 sequences on record. The ten largest clonotypes hold just under 7.5% of the sample.

CDR3 length: 16 amino acids, cysteine to phenylalanine. DNA for this receptor is not on file. From a lookup of the germline V gene, CDR1 and CDR2 are SNHLY and FYNNEI. From each donor, a roughly 2.5 ml peripheral blood sample was collected into PAXgene tubes and kept at -80 degrees C. Total RNA was isolated from whole blood with the PAXgene blood miRNA kit on an automated QIAcube, without T cell sorting. Peripheral blood from monozygotic twin pairs, either concordant or discordant for inflammatory bowel disease, underwent deep TCRalpha and TCRbeta repertoire profiling that used unique molecular barcoding. For every twin pair, smoking habits were documented, and each individual was categorised as a current, former or never smoker.

The material sequenced was blood. This TCR was recovered from a human donor with ulcerative colitis or Crohn's disease, or a healthy co-twin of an affected twin (not recorded which). The chain is encoded by TRBV2 joined to TRBJ1-5. The CDR3 in this case is CASTGPSFGSNQPQHF. The full variable domain, with segments outside the CDR3 supplied by the reference TRBV2 and TRBJ1-5 proteins, appears as EPEVTQTPSHQVTQMGQEVILRCVPISNHLYFYWYRQILGQKVEFLVSFYNNEISEKSEIFDDQFSVERPDGSNFTLKIRSTKLEDSAMYFCASTGPSFGSNQPQHFGDGTRLSIL.